This T cell receptor (beta chain) was identified in a study of glioma-infiltrating T cells. Study findings and constraints: Very few CDR3 sequences were shared between tissue and blood. Tissue-blood divergence was below expectation in non-neoplastic patients, above in gliomas.

This CDR3 contains 15 residues. Germline V gene data show CDR1 as SGDLS and CDR2 as YYNGEE. Trimming took 3 bases from V and 2 from J, leaving 14 bases between them. This clonotype was recorded at least ten times. The antigen is not known. The iRepertoire nested amplicon-rescue multiplex PCR amplified TCR alpha and beta CDR3s from RNA. Tissue mRNA or PBMC total RNA, about 90-400 ng, went into one-step reverse transcription and amplification. TCRdb recomputed calls from the multiplex PCR reads with MiXCR, one row per CDR3 protein. Here the sample spans over 90,000 distinct CDR3 sequences, about 30% being singletons.

This TCR derives from a human donor with low-grade glioma or glioblastoma, undergoing nonglioma brain surgery, or in good health (not recorded which). J is TRBJ2-5 and V is TRBV9, with a tentative D call TRBD1 (5 bases). The sequenced material came from glioma tissue, nonneoplastic brain tissue, or PBMCs (not recorded which). This CDR3 reads CASSAKGEQQETQYF. CDR3 sequence (DNA): TGTGCCAGCAGCGCAAAAGGGGAACAGCAAGAGACCCAGTACTTC.